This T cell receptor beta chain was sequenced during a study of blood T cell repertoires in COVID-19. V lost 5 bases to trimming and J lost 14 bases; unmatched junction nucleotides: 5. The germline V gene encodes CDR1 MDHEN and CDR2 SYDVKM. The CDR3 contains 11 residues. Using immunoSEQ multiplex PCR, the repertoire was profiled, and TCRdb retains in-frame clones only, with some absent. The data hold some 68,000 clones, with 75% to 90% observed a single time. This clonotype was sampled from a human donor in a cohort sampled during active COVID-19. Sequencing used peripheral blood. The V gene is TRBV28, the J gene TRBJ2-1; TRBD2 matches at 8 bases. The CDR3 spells CASSLSGEKFF. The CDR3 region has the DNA TGTGCCAGCAGTCTTAGCGGGGAGAAGTTCTTC.